A selection of T cell receptor beta chains follows, all from one sample in a study of regulatory T cells in long-lasting Graves disease. TCRdb used MiXCR to reprocess the multiplex PCR reads, holding one entry per CDR3 protein. The sample includes fewer than 550,000 distinct CDR3 sequences, roughly 15% of them seen just once. The same sample was also studied in work on T cells in Graves' hyperthyroidism and ophthalmopathy.

The sequenced sample was peripheral blood mononuclear cells (PBMCs), obtained at new diagnosis, from a patient treated with antithyroid drugs. These receptors all stem from a woman aged 35 to 59 with Graves disease. Both conserved end residues are part of each CDR3. Each record gives: CDR3 protein, CDR3 DNA, J gene, V gene, clone size, D gene. A D gene is named only where the DNA matches it firmly. The listing skips clone size in some rows; elsewhere it reads once, few, many or a size class.

CDR3: CASRTGGMAEAFF
DNA: TGTGCCAGTCGGACAGGGGGCATGGCTGAAGCTTTCTTT
J: TRBJ1-1
V: TRBV2
size: many
D: TRBD1

CDR3: CASSPPNYRDTEAFF
DNA: TGTGCCAGCAGCCCCCCCAATTACCGGGACACTGAAGCTTTCTTT
J: TRBJ1-1
V: TRBV11-2
size: .
D: .

CDR3: CASSFPGRAASLYF
DNA: TGTGCCAGCAGCTTTCCTGGACGGGCCGCCAGCCTATATTTT
J: TRBJ1-3
V: TRBV7-2
size: .
D: .

CDR3: CASSLPGNVKEQFF
DNA: TGTGCCAGCAGCCTTCCCGGGAACGTTAAGGAGCAGTTCTTC
J: TRBJ2-1
V: TRBV5-5
size: many
D: .

CDR3: CASSRDRGGEQYF
DNA: TGTGCCAGCAGCAGGGACAGGGGAGGGGAGCAGTACTTC
J: TRBJ2-7
V: TRBV28
size: many
D: TRBD1

CDR3: CASSLGGQGNNEQFF
DNA: TGTGCCAGCAGCTTGGGGGGACAGGGTAACAATGAGCAGTTCTTC
J: TRBJ2-1
V: TRBV5-4
size: .
D: TRBD1

CDR3: CASSEVGWTSKGQETQYF
DNA: TGTGCCAGCAGTGAGGTAGGGTGGACATCAAAGGGGCAAGAGACCCAGTACTTC
J: TRBJ2-5
V: TRBV6-1
size: .
D: .

CDR3: CASSPGTGGPNEKLFF
DNA: TGTGCCAGCAGCCCTGGGACAGGGGGGCCTAATGAAAAACTGTTTTTT
J: TRBJ1-4
V: TRBV5-8
size: few
D: TRBD1

CDR3: CASWAASGTPGEKLFF
DNA: TGTGCCAGCTGGGCGGCCTCCGGGACCCCTGGTGAAAAACTGTTTTTT
J: TRBJ1-4
V: TRBV28
size: .
D: .

CDR3: CASSFYPGTGVVNSPLHF
DNA: TGTGCCAGCAGTTTTTACCCGGGGACAGGGGTGGTCAATTCACCCCTCCACTTT
J: TRBJ1-6
V: TRBV28
size: many
D: TRBD1

CDR3: CASSQDWGRAARGYTF
DNA: TGCGCCAGCAGCCAAGATTGGGGACGGGCTGCTCGAGGCTACACCTTC
J: TRBJ1-2
V: TRBV4-1
size: many
D: .

CDR3: CASSTWAAGAREAFF
DNA: TGTGCCAGTAGTACGTGGGCGGCTGGGGCCCGTGAAGCTTTCTTT
J: TRBJ1-1
V: TRBV19
size: few
D: .

CDR3: CASIHIPGGTYEQYF
DNA: TGTGCCAGCATCCATATCCCAGGGGGCACCTACGAGCAGTACTTC
J: TRBJ2-7
V: TRBV6-7
size: .
D: TRBD1

CDR3: CAISESRQLMNTEAFF
DNA: TGTGCCATCAGTGAGTCGAGACAGCTCATGAACACTGAAGCTTTCTTT
J: TRBJ1-1
V: TRBV10-3
size: few
D: .

CDR3: CASSLRSRGREDGYTF
DNA: TGTGCCAGCAGTTTACGTTCGAGGGGGCGCGAAGATGGCTACACCTTC
J: TRBJ1-2
V: TRBV27
size: .
D: TRBD1

CDR3: CASSIGGVEAFF
DNA: TGTGCCAGTAGCATTGGGGGGGTCGAAGCTTTCTTT
J: TRBJ1-1
V: TRBV19
size: few
D: .

CDR3: CAVQGGANVLTF
DNA: TGTGCCGTTCAGGGAGGGGCCAACGTCCTGACTTTC
J: TRBJ2-6
V: TRBV12-3/TRBV12-4
size: few
D: .

CDR3: CASSLRQGYTPIDTF
DNA: TGTGCCAGCAGTCTCCGACAGGGATATACCCCCATAGACACCTTC
J: TRBJ1-2
V: TRBV12-3/TRBV12-4
size: many
D: TRBD1

CDR3: CASSGGGAEQETQYF
DNA: TGTGCCAGCAGTGGTGGGGGGGCGGAGCAAGAGACCCAGTACTTC
J: TRBJ2-5
V: TRBV11-2
size: many
D: .

CDR3: CASSGVNTEAFF
DNA: TGTGCCAGCAGCGGGGTGAACACTGAAGCTTTCTTT
J: TRBJ1-1
V: TRBV6-1
size: many
D: .

CDR3: CASARQAGGYEQYF
DNA: TGTGCCAGCGCCCGTCAGGCAGGGGGATACGAGCAGTACTTC
J: TRBJ2-7
V: TRBV28
size: many
D: TRBD1

CDR3: CSARDPRLEVAQYF
DNA: TGCAGTGCTAGAGATCCACGACTAGAGGTGGCGCAGTATTTT
J: TRBJ2-3
V: TRBV20-1
size: many
D: .

CDR3: CAWQTGFNQPQHF
DNA: TGTGCCTGGCAGACAGGGTTTAATCAGCCCCAGCATTTT
J: TRBJ1-5
V: TRBV30
size: many
D: TRBD1

CDR3: CAWNLAGSYNEQFF
DNA: TGTGCCTGGAATCTAGCGGGGAGCTACAATGAGCAGTTCTTC
J: TRBJ2-1
V: TRBV30
size: once
D: TRBD2

CDR3: CAGTSQGEDTEAFF
DNA: TGTGCCGGTACATCACAAGGGGAGGACACTGAAGCTTTCTTT
J: TRBJ1-1
V: TRBV12-3/TRBV12-4
size: many
D: .

CDR3: CASSFEGTGVANIQYF
DNA: TGCGCCAGCAGCTTCGAAGGGACAGGGGTTGCAAACATTCAGTACTTC
J: TRBJ2-4
V: TRBV5-1
size: .
D: TRBD1

CDR3: CASRAGQGYTDTQYF
DNA: TGTGCCAGCAGGGCGGGACAGGGGTACACAGATACGCAGTATTTT
J: TRBJ2-3
V: TRBV28
size: many
D: TRBD1

CDR3: CASSSTGGPRDTQYF
DNA: TGTGCCAGCAGCTCCACGGGGGGGCCTCGAGATACGCAGTATTTT
J: TRBJ2-3
V: TRBV5-4
size: .
D: TRBD2

CDR3: CASSRTGGNTEAFF
DNA: TGTGCCAGCAGCCGAACGGGGGGGAACACTGAAGCTTTCTTT
J: TRBJ1-1
V: TRBV3-1
size: many
D: .

CDR3: CSARPRETEKETQYF
DNA: TGCAGTGCTAGACCCAGAGAGACAGAGAAAGAGACCCAGTACTTC
J: TRBJ2-5
V: TRBV20-1
size: many
D: .

CDR3: CASSLLKTASTDTQYF
DNA: TGCGCCAGCAGCTTGTTAAAAACTGCTAGCACAGATACGCAGTATTTT
J: TRBJ2-3
V: TRBV5-1
size: many
D: .